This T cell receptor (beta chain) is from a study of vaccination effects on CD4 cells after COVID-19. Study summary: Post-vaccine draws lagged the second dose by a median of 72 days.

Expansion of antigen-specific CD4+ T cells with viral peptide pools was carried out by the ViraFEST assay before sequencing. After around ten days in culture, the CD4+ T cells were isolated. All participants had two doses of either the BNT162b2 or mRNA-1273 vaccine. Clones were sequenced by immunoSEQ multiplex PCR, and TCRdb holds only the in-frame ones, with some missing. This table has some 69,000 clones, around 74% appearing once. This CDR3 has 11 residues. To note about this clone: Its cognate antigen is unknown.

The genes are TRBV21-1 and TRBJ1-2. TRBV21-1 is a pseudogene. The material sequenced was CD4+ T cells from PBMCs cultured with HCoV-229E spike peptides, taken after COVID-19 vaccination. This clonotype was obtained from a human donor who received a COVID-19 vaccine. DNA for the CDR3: TGTGCCAGCAGCAAAGAGGAACACGACACCTTC. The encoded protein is CASSKEEHDTF.